These 6 T cell receptor beta chains came from one sample sequenced in a study of cytomegalovirus exposure and HLA in healthy donors. This PCR relied on a set of 60 Vbeta primers and 13 Jbeta primers. Sequenced by immunoSEQ multiplex PCR; TCRdb stores in-frame clones only, minus some. The table lists roughly 250,000 clones, 80% to 90% of them singletons. The sample consisted of PBMCs. Receptor source: a woman aged 40 to 55 in good health and CMV-seropositive.

This chain joins TRBV6-4 and TRBJ1-5; D is possibly TRBD1 (5 bases). This CDR3 has 13 amino acids. V was cut by 2 bases and J by 7 bases, with 9 bases left in between. Germline CDR1 and CDR2: MRHNA and SNTAGT. The CDR3 DNA reads as TGTGCCAGCAGTGACAGGGAGGGGCAGCCCCAGCATTTT. It encodes CASSDREGQPQHF.

V and J are TRBV5-4 and TRBJ2-5, with TRBD2 identical over 8 bases. The germline V gene encodes CDR1 SGHNT and CDR2 YYREEE (reference sequence). This CDR3 is 18 amino acids long. V trimming: 3 bases; J trimming: 1 base; junction bases outside the gene matches: 14. The CDR3 protein is CASSSGLAAYVPQETQYF. The CDR3 bases are TGTGCCAGCAGCTCCGGACTAGCCGCCTATGTTCCCCAAGAGACCCAGTACTTC. The full variable domain, with the rest looked up from reference TRBV5-4 and TRBJ2-5, is ETGVTQSPTHLIKTRGQQVTLRCSSQSGHNTVSWYQQALGQGPQFIFQYYREEENGRGNFPPRFSGLQFPNYSSELNVNALELDDSALYLCASSSGLAAYVPQETQYFGPGTRLLVL.

J is TRBJ1-1 and V is TRBV18, with 7 bases matching TRBD1. V was pared by 4 bases and J by 0 bases, with 14 bases of the junction left unmatched. This CDR3 is 18 amino acids long. CDR1 is KGHSH and CDR2 is LQKENI in the germline V gene. CDR3 nucleotides: TGTGCCAGCTCACACAACCGACAGGGCTTGAAAATGAACACTGAAGCTTTCTTT. Translation: CASSHNRQGLKMNTEAFF.

This clone is a singleton in its sample. V and J are TRBV27 and TRBJ1-6; a weak D match, TRBD1 (5 bases). The CDR3 has 17 amino acids. The germline V gene encodes CDR1 MNHEY and CDR2 SMNVEV (reference sequence). V lost 6 bases and J lost 8, with 23 bases in between. In DNA, the CDR3 is TGTGCCAGCAGCTTACGATTAGGACAAAATAGTCATTCACCCCTCCACTTT. Translating gives CASSLRLGQNSHSPLHF.

The chain carries TRBV7-9 and TRBJ1-1; 7 bases agree with TRBD1. V was clipped by 1 base and J by 2 bases; unmatched bases: 4. The V gene's germline CDR1 is SEHNR and CDR2 FQNEAQ (reference sequence). CDR3 length: 15 residues. CDR3 loop: CASSLGQGVNTEAFF. The CDR3 nucleotides are TGTGCCAGCAGCTTAGGTCAGGGGGTTAACACTGAAGCTTTCTTT.

This chain links TRBV4-2 with TRBJ1-6; the D is unclear. This CDR3 is built from 16 residues. Per the germline V gene, CDR1 is LGHNA and CDR2 is YNFKEQ. V lost 0 bases and J lost 10, with 16 bases in between. This chain's CDR3 is CASSQDHGELWSPLHF. In DNA, the CDR3 is TGTGCCAGCAGCCAAGATCACGGGGAATTGTGGTCACCCCTCCACTTT.